This is a list of T cell receptor beta chains from one sample in a study of cytomegalovirus exposure and HLA in healthy donors. The method was immunoSEQ multiplex PCR; TCRdb's version includes in-frame clones alone and lacks a portion of them. The sample contains fewer than 150,000 clones, roughly 80% of which appear only once. The sequenced sample was PBMCs. The receptors were sampled from a man younger than 40 in good health and CMV-seronegative. CDR3s include the opening cysteine and the closing phenylalanine or tryptophan. D genes are given only for firm matches. Clone size is stated in some rows and not others, as once, few, many or a class when expanded.

.,TRBV29-1,TRBJ2-7,.,13,CSVETVDVYEQYF,TGCAGCGTTGAGACAGTAGACGTCTACGAGCAGTACTTC
TRBD1,TRBV30,TRBJ2-7,.,15,CAWSVLGTGRYEQYF,TGTGCCTGGAGTGTATTGGGGACAGGTAGATACGAGCAGTACTTC
.,TRBV28,TRBJ2-7,.,13,CASSPGTPSEQYF,TGTGCCAGCAGTCCTGGGACTCCCTCCGAGCAGTACTTC
.,TRBV18,TRBJ1-1,.,15,CASSLRDTVRTEAFF,TGTGCCAGCTCACTCCGGGACACTGTCCGGACTGAAGCTTTCTTT
TRBD1,TRBV7-2,TRBJ2-2,.,15,CASSSYRGLAGELFF,TGTGCCAGCAGCTCCTACAGGGGGCTGGCCGGGGAGCTGTTTTTT
TRBD2,TRBV4-3,TRBJ2-2,.,18,CASSRSGTSGTGGGELFF,TGCGCCAGCAGCCGCAGCGGGACTAGCGGGACAGGGGGCGGGGAGCTGTTTTTT
TRBD2,TRBV5-1,TRBJ2-1,.,15,CASSLSAGVVNEQFF,TGCGCCAGCAGCTTGTCAGCGGGAGTTGTAAATGAGCAGTTCTTC
.,TRBV5-1,TRBJ1-2,.,14,CASSRTGSEGGYTF,TGCGCCAGCAGCCGAACAGGGAGCGAGGGTGGCTACACCTTC
.,TRBV5-4,TRBJ2-7,.,14,CASSRRLEAYEQYF,TGTGCCAGCAGCCGGAGATTAGAGGCCTACGAGCAGTACTTC
TRBD1,TRBV28,TRBJ1-4,once,17,CASSFPGQGGSNEKLFF,TGTGCCAGCAGTTTTCCGGGACAGGGGGGTTCTAATGAAAAACTGTTTTTT
.,TRBV25-1,TRBJ2-7,.,14,CASGDTAGPYEQYF,TGTGCCAGCGGCGACACGGCAGGCCCCTACGAGCAGTACTTC
.,TRBV10-2,TRBJ1-6,many,16,CASSELLSSYNSPLHF,TGCGCCAGCAGTGAACTTTTGAGCTCCTATAATTCACCCCTCCACTTT
.,TRBV5-1,TRBJ2-3,.,15,CASIPSGGPTDTQYF,TGCGCCAGCATTCCCTCTGGCGGGCCCACAGATACGCAGTATTTT
TRBD2,TRBV10-3,TRBJ2-7,.,13,CAIGTSETYEQYF,TGTGCCATCGGGACTAGCGAAACCTACGAGCAGTACTTC
.,TRBV6-5,TRBJ1-5,.,13,CASRKTSNQPQHF,TGTGCCAGCAGGAAGACAAGCAATCAGCCCCAGCATTTT
.,TRBV9,TRBJ2-7,.,14,CASSKAGDLYEQYF,TGTGCCAGCAGCAAAGCAGGGGACCTATACGAGCAGTACTTC
.,TRBV10-3,TRBJ1-2,.,14,CAISEPGSNYGYTF,TGTGCCATCAGTGAGCCAGGTTCTAACTATGGCTACACCTTC
TRBD1,TRBV30,TRBJ1-5,once,13,CAWSVQGDQPQHF,TGTGCCTGGAGTGTACAGGGGGATCAGCCCCAGCATTTT
TRBD2,TRBV7-7,TRBJ2-2,.,17,CASSPSSGQRGTGELFF,TGTGCTAGCAGCCCGTCTAGCGGGCAGCGGGGCACCGGGGAGCTGTTTTTT
.,TRBV28,TRBJ2-3,.,13,CASEGSLTDTQYF,TGTGCCAGCGAGGGTTCCCTCACAGATACGCAGTATTTT
.,TRBV18,TRBJ1-1,.,15,CASSPPAAGNTEAFF,TGTGCCAGCTCACCTCCCGCGGCCGGGAACACTGAAGCTTTCTTT
.,TRBV5-6,TRBJ2-7,few,14,CASSVSGARAEQYF,TGTGCCAGCAGCGTCTCAGGGGCGCGAGCCGAGCAGTACTTC
.,TRBV27,TRBJ1-4,.,13,CASSPSGLSSLFF,TGTGCCAGCAGTCCTAGTGGACTCTCATCGCTGTTTTTT
.,TRBV19,TRBJ2-7,.,13,CASESGEGYEQYF,TGTGCCAGTGAGTCAGGGGAAGGCTACGAGCAGTACTTC
.,TRBV15,TRBJ2-5,.,14,CATSREGHMETQYF,TGTGCCACCAGCAGAGAGGGACACATGGAGACCCAGTACTTC
TRBD2,TRBV13,TRBJ2-7,.,13,CASSFPGRESLYF,TGTGCCAGCAGCTTCCCCGGGCGGGAGAGTTTGTACTTC
.,TRBV2,TRBJ2-5,.,11,CASSVRETQYF,TGTGCCAGCAGTGTCCGGGAGACCCAGTACTTC
.,TRBV7-9,TRBJ2-7,few,15,CASSPVTAQGYEQYF,TGTGCCAGCAGCCCGGTCACGGCTCAGGGCTACGAGCAGTACTTC
.,TRBV7-8,TRBJ1-3,.,17,CASSLSRRAPSGNTIYF,TGTGCCAGCAGCTTGAGTAGGAGGGCCCCTTCTGGAAACACCATATATTTT
TRBD2,TRBV7-9,TRBJ2-1,.,15,CASSLGEGRHNEQFF,TGTGCCAGCAGCTTAGGGGAGGGCAGGCACAATGAGCAGTTCTTC
.,TRBV11-1,TRBJ2-7,.,15,CASSSSGFSSYEQYF,TGTGCCAGCAGCTCGAGCGGGTTCTCCTCCTACGAGCAGTACTTC
.,TRBV6-1,TRBJ2-5,.,12,CASSPSMETQYF,TGTGCCAGCAGCCCTAGCATGGAGACCCAGTACTTC
.,TRBV6-5,TRBJ2-3,.,14,CASSYGQRVDTQYF,TGTGCCAGCAGTTACGGACAGCGCGTAGATACGCAGTATTTT
.,TRBV5-1,TRBJ2-2,.,15,CASSLGSVNTGELFF,TGCGCCAGCAGCTTGGGTAGCGTGAACACCGGGGAGCTGTTTTTT
.,TRBV18,TRBJ1-1,.,14,CASSPPGQSSEAFF,TGTGCCAGCTCACCACCGGGACAATCATCCGAAGCTTTCTTT
.,TRBV13,TRBJ2-7,few,14,CASSSGTYHYEQYF,TGTGCCAGCAGCTCGGGGACTTATCACTACGAGCAGTACTTC
.,TRBV6-5,TRBJ2-7,.,13,CASSYSSFYEQYF,TGTGCCAGCAGTTACTCCTCTTTCTACGAGCAGTACTTC
.,TRBV7-9,TRBJ1-4,many,17,CASSPRGGARANEKLFF,TGTGCCAGCAGCCCTCGTGGGGGGGCGAGGGCTAATGAAAAACTGTTTTTT